This T cell receptor (beta chain) was captured in a study of blood T cells in healthy people across ages. Germline assignment: CDR1 SGHRS and CDR2 YFSETQ. Trimming pared 2 bases from V and 0 bases from J, leaving 6 bases between. CDR3 size: 14 residues. It was ten milliliters of peripheral blood that were drawn from each donor. PCR was performed a second time for 7 to 11 cycles using a sample-barcoded 5' primer and a J-beta primer mix. TCRdb ran MiXCR on the 5' RACE reads and lists one entry per CDR3 protein. The sample shows nearly 800,000 distinct CDR3 sequences, more than 55% of them seen only once. Overall study findings and caveats: For the donors, CMV status was unknown and possibly confounded expanded clonotype changes.

A remark on this clonotype: The antigen is unknown.

The receptor was isolated from a middle-aged man in good health. The sample comprised blood. This chain links TRBV5-1 with TRBJ2-1; D call uncertain. The CDR3 here is CASSFTSSYNEQFF. The CDR3, as DNA: TGCGCCAGCAGCTTCACGAGCTCCTACAATGAGCAGTTCTTC.